The rows below give T cell receptor beta chains drawn from one sample of a study of B cell selection in AIRE deficiency. Repertoires were generated with immunoSEQ multiplex PCR, while TCRdb's copy carries only in-frame clones and drops some. The table includes some 20,000 clones, around 97% detected once. The sequenced sample was conventional CD4+ T cells sorted from PBMCs. The receptors originated from a human donor with AIRE deficiency. CDR3s include the opening cysteine and the closing phenylalanine or tryptophan. D genes are given only for firm matches. A clone size is listed for some rows: how often the clone was seen (once, few, many), or a class if it is expanded.

TRBJ1-5	NA	NA	TRBV19	CASSIGWGAGQPQHF	TGTGCCAGTAGTATCGGGTGGGGCGCGGGACAGCCCCAGCATTTT
TRBJ1-1	NA	NA	TRBV27	CASTQADRSGIAFF	TGTGCCAGCACTCAGGCAGACAGATCAGGGATAGCTTTCTTT
TRBJ2-5	TRBD1	NA	TRBV28	CASSLSGQGSQETQYF	TGTGCCAGCAGTTTGTCGGGACAGGGGTCCCAAGAGACCCAGTACTTC
TRBJ1-5	NA	NA	TRBV10-3	CAISDHNQGQFNQPQHF	TGTGCCATCAGTGACCACAACCAAGGACAGTTCAATCAGCCCCAGCATTTT
TRBJ1-4	NA	NA	TRBV7-2	CASSLPGFATNEKLFF	TGTGCCAGCAGCTTACCGGGATTTGCAACTAATGAAAAACTGTTTTTT
TRBJ1-4	NA	NA	TRBV6-5	CASSYSSRGREKLFF	TGTGCCAGCAGTTACTCGAGTAGGGGCAGGGAAAAACTGTTTTTT
TRBJ2-7	NA	NA	TRBV5-1	CASSFRGSYEQYF	TGCGCCAGCAGCTTCCGGGGGTCCTACGAGCAGTACTTC
TRBJ2-5	TRBD2	NA	TRBV12-5	CASGLVVGGLAGGPSKGTQYF	TGTGCTAGTGGTTTGGTCGTCGGTGGGCTAGCGGGAGGGCCCTCAAAGGGAACCCAGTACTTC
TRBJ2-3	NA	NA	TRBV5-1	CASSLGTRWGPDTQYF	TGCGCCAGCAGCTTGGGGACCCGCTGGGGGCCAGATACGCAGTATTTT
TRBJ2-7	TRBD1	NA	TRBV19	CASSIQGVSYEQYF	TGTGCCAGTAGTATACAGGGGGTGAGCTACGAGCAGTACTTC
TRBJ2-7	NA	NA	TRBV5-1	CASSAHPTYEQYF	TGCGCCAGCAGCGCTCACCCTACCTACGAGCAGTACTTC
TRBJ2-7	NA	NA	TRBV6-7	CASTGRTPEEQYF	TGTGCCAGCACAGGGAGAACCCCAGAAGAGCAGTACTTC
TRBJ2-7	TRBD1	NA	TRBV23-1	CASSHQGQGITYEQYF	TGCGCCAGCAGTCACCAGGGACAGGGGATAACCTACGAGCAGTACTTC
TRBJ2-7	NA	NA	TRBV10-2	CASVTDRYSYEQYF	TGCGCCAGCGTAACTGACAGGTACTCCTACGAGCAGTACTTC
TRBJ2-2	NA	few	TRBV9	CASSVGAEITGELFF	TGTGCCAGCAGCGTAGGAGCAGAGATCACCGGGGAGCTGTTTTTT
TRBJ1-1	NA	NA	TRBV6-5	CATRTVNTEAFF	TGTGCCACGAGGACGGTGAACACTGAAGCTTTCTTT
TRBJ2-7	NA	NA	TRBV7-2	CASSSTGGPYEQYF	TGTGCCAGCAGCTCCACGGGCGGCCCTTACGAGCAGTACTTC
TRBJ2-3	NA	NA	TRBV19	CASSIEARGTDTQYF	TGTGCCAGTAGTATAGAGGCCAGAGGGACAGATACGCAGTATTTT
TRBJ2-1	NA	NA	TRBV2	CAGEPGPLWGDEQFF	TGTGCCGGCGAACCGGGACCCTTGTGGGGAGATGAGCAGTTCTTC
TRBJ1-3	NA	NA	TRBV7-2	CASSLSSGNSGNTIYF	TGTGCCAGCAGCTTGAGTTCAGGCAACTCTGGAAACACCATATATTTT
TRBJ2-7	TRBD2	NA	TRBV5-1	CASSLEGLAATYEQYF	TGCGCCAGCAGCTTGGAAGGGCTAGCGGCGACCTACGAGCAGTACTTC
TRBJ2-7	TRBD2	NA	TRBV5-4	CASQGAGAPEQYF	TGTGCCAGTCAAGGGGCGGGAGCTCCCGAGCAGTACTTC
TRBJ2-7	TRBD1	NA	TRBV6-6	CASSRTGATYEQYF	TGTGCCAGCAGCCGTACAGGGGCGACCTACGAGCAGTACTTC
TRBJ2-7	NA	NA	TRBV9	CASSVGLSNGEQYF	TGTGCCAGCAGCGTAGGGCTATCCAATGGCGAGCAGTACTTC
TRBJ2-7	NA	NA	TRBV11-2	CASSLEGIYEQYF	TGTGCCAGCAGCTTAGAGGGAATCTACGAGCAGTACTTC
TRBJ1-5	NA	NA	TRBV28	CASSPPTQPYGKIGNQPQHF	TGTGCCAGCAGTCCGCCCACGCAACCTTACGGGAAGATTGGCAATCAGCCCCAGCATTTT
TRBJ1-5	NA	NA	TRBV6-6	CASSNRDNQPQHF	TGTGCCAGCAGCAACAGAGACAATCAGCCCCAGCATTTT
TRBJ2-3	TRBD1	NA	TRBV12-5	CASGLRDRGDTQYF	TGTGCTAGTGGTCTCCGGGACAGGGGAGATACGCAGTATTTT
TRBJ2-7	TRBD2	once	TRBV12-5	CASGDSGRGSYEQYF	TGTGCTAGTGGTGATAGCGGGAGGGGGTCCTACGAGCAGTACTTC
TRBJ2-7	NA	NA	TRBV19	CASRPQAGAAYEQYF	TGTGCCAGTAGACCCCAGGCCGGGGCGGCCTACGAGCAGTACTTC
TRBJ2-5	TRBD2	NA	TRBV9	CASSALAGEVETQYF	TGTGCCAGCAGCGCCCTAGCGGGAGAGGTAGAGACCCAGTACTTC
TRBJ2-1	TRBD2	NA	TRBV7-3	CASSLFHGSGSTYNEQFF	TGTGCCAGCAGCTTATTTCACGGGAGCGGGAGCACCTACAATGAGCAGTTCTTC
TRBJ2-1	TRBD2	NA	TRBV2	CASSESGTSGYNEQFF	TGTGCCAGCAGTGAATCCGGGACTAGCGGCTACAATGAGCAGTTCTTC
TRBJ1-5	NA	NA	TRBV18	CASSPMDSALGQPQHF	TGTGCCAGCTCACCAATGGACAGTGCGTTAGGTCAGCCCCAGCATTTT
TRBJ2-2	TRBD1	NA	TRBV4-1	CASKATGTANTGELFF	TGCGCCAGCAAGGCGACCGGGACAGCGAACACCGGGGAGCTGTTTTTT
TRBJ2-1	TRBD1	NA	TRBV19	CASSIGQDEQFF	TGTGCCAGTAGTATCGGACAGGACGAGCAGTTCTTC
TRBJ1-6	NA	NA	TRBV27	CASSLGGRAHSPLHF	TGTGCCAGCAGTTTAGGGGGAAGGGCGCATTCACCCCTCCACTTT
TRBJ2-7	NA	once	TRBV28	CASSLYSLEQYF	TGTGCCAGCAGTTTATATTCCCTCGAGCAGTACTTC
TRBJ1-1	NA	once	TRBV11-3	CASTNTPLNTEAFF	TGTGCCAGCACCAACACGCCTTTGAACACTGAAGCTTTCTTT
TRBJ1-2	NA	NA	TRBV19	CASSMGGAWIYTF	TGTGCCAGTAGTATGGGGGGGGCATGGATCTACACCTTC
TRBJ2-5	NA	once	TRBV12-5	CASGLAPFSVQETQYF	TGTGCTAGTGGTTTGGCCCCCTTTTCAGTCCAAGAGACCCAGTACTTC
TRBJ1-1	NA	NA	TRBV7-9	CATPRDRGFPNTEAFF	TGTGCCACCCCCCGAGACAGAGGATTTCCGAACACTGAAGCTTTCTTT
TRBJ2-3	TRBD1	NA	TRBV6-5	CASSWGTGMADTQYF	TGTGCCAGCAGTTGGGGGACAGGGATGGCAGATACGCAGTATTTT
TRBJ2-5	NA	NA	TRBV5-1	CASSSGGRGTQYF	TGCGCCAGCAGCTCGGGGGGCCGGGGGACCCAGTACTTC
TRBJ2-7	TRBD2	NA	TRBV28	CASTPRGLAGPAPNF	TGTGCCAGCACCCCTCGCGGACTAGCGGGACCTGCGCCTAACTTC
TRBJ2-2	TRBD1	NA	TRBV5-8	CASRGGQGAWTGELFF	TGTGCCAGCAGAGGTGGACAGGGGGCATGGACCGGGGAGCTGTTTTTT
TRBJ2-2	NA	NA	TRBV5-1	CASSNPPNTGELFF	TGCGCCAGCAGCAATCCCCCCAACACCGGGGAGCTGTTTTTT
TRBJ2-5	NA	NA	TRBV2	CASSEVKFSSETQYF	TGTGCCAGCAGTGAAGTGAAGTTTTCGTCGGAGACCCAGTACTTC
TRBJ2-1	TRBD2	NA	TRBV6-4	CASSDDPGGTYNEQFF	TGTGCCAGCAGTGATGACCCGGGAGGAACGTACAATGAGCAGTTCTTC
TRBJ2-7	NA	NA	TRBV19	CASRGELPPREQYF	TGTGCCAGTAGAGGGGAGCTACCCCCTCGCGAGCAGTACTTC
TRBJ1-1	NA	NA	TRBV11-2	CASSLMEQNTEAFF	TGTGCCAGCAGCTTAATGGAGCAAAACACTGAAGCTTTCTTT
TRBJ2-1	TRBD2	NA	TRBV7-3	CASSPDPGGEQFF	TGTGCCAGCAGCCCGGACCCGGGGGGGGAGCAGTTCTTC
TRBJ1-4	TRBD1	NA	TRBV9	CASSATGVLREKLFF	TGTGCCAGCAGCGCAACAGGGGTTTTGCGGGAAAAACTGTTTTTT